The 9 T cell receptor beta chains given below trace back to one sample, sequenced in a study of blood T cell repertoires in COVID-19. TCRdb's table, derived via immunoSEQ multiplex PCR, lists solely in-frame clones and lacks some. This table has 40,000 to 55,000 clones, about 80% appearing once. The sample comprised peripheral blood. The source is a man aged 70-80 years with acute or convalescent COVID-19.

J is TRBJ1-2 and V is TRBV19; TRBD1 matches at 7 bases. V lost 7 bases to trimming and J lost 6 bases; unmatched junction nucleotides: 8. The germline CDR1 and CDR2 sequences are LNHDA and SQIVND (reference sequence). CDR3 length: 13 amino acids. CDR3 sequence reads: CASNDRVSHGYTF. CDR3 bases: TGTGCCAGTAACGACAGGGTATCGCATGGCTACACCTTC.

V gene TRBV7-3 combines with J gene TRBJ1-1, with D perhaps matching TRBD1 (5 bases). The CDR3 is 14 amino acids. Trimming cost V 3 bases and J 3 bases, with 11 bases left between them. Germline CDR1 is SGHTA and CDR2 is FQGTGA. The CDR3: CASSLGQGHTEAFF. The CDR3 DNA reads TGTGCCAGCAGCTTGGGGCAGGGTCACACTGAAGCTTTCTTT.

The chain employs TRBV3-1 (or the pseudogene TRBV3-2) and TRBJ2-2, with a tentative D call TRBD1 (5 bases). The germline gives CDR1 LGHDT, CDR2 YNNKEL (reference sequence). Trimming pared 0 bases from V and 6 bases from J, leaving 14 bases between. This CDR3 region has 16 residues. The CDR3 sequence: CASSQDRGSAAGELFF. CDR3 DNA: TGTGCCAGCAGCCAAGATAGGGGATCGGCGGCCGGGGAGCTGTTTTTT.

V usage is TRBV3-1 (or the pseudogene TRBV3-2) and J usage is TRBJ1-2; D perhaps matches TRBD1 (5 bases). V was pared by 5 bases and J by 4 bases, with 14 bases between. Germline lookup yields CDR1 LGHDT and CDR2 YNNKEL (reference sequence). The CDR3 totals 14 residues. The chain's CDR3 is CASSARERSYGYTF. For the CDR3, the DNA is TGTGCCAGCAGCGCCAGGGAACGCAGCTATGGCTACACCTTC.

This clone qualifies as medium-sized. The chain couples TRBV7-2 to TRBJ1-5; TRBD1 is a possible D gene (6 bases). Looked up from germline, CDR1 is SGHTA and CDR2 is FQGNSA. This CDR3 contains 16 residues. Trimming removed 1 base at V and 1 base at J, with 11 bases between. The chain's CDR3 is CASSLEWGLSNQPQHF. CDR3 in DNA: TGTGCCAGCAGCTTAGAGTGGGGGCTAAGCAATCAGCCCCAGCATTTT.

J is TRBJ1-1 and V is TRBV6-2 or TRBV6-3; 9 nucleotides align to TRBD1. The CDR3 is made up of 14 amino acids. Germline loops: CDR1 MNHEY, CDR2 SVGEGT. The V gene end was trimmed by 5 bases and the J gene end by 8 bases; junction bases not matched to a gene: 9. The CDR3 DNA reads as TGTGCCAGCAGTGACCGACGACAGGGGGAGGAAGCTTTCTTT. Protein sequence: CASSDRRQGEEAFF.

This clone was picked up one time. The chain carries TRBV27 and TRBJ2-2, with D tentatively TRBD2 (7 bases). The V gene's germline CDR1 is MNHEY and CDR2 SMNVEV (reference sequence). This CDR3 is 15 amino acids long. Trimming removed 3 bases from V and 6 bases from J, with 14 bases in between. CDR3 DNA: TGTGCCAGCAGTTTTATGGGGGGGCCGGCCGGGGAGCTGTTTTTT. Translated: CASSFMGGPAGELFF.

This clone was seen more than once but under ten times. The CDR3, as DNA: TGCGCCAGCAGCTCCCGGACTAGCGGGGGGGCGCCGCAGTATTTT. Translated, it gives CASSSRTSGGAPQYF. This chain connects TRBV5-1 to TRBJ2-3; the match to TRBD2 covers 15 bases. Germline V gives CDR1 SGHRS, CDR2 YFSETQ. The CDR3 has 15 amino acids. V was clipped by 3 bases and J by 10 bases; unmatched bases: 6.

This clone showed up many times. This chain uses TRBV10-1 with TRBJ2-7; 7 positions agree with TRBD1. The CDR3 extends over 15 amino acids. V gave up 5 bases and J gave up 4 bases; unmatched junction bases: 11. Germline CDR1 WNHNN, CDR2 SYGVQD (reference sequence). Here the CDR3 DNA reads TGCGCCAGCAGTCCATCGCGACAGGGAAGGTACGAGCAGTACTTC. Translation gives CASSPSRQGRYEQYF.